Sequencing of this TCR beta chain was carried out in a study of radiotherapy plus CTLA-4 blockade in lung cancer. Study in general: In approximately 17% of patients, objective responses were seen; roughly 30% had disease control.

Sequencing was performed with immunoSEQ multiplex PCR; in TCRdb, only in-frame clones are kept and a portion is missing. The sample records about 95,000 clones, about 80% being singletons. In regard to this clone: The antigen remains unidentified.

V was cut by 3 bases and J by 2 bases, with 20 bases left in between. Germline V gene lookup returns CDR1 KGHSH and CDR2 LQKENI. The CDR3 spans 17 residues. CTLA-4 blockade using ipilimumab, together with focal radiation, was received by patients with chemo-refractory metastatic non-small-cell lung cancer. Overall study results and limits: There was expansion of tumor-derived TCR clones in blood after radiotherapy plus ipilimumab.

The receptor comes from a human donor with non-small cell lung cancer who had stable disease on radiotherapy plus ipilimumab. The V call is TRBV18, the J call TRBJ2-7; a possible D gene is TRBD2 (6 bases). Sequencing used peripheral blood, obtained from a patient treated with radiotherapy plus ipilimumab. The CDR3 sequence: CASSPPEGRRGAYEQYF. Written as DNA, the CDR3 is TGTGCCAGCTCACCCCCAGAGGGGAGGAGAGGTGCCTACGAGCAGTACTTC.